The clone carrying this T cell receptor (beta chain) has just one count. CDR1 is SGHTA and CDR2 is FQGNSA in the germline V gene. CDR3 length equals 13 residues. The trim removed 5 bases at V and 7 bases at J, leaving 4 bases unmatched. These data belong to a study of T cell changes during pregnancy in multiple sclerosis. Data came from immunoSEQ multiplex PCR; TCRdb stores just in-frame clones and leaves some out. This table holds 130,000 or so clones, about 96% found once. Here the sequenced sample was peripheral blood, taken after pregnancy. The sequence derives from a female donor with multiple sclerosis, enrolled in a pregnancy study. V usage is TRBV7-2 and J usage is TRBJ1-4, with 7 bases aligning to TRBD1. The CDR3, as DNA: TGTGCCAGCAGCGCCAGGGACAGTGAAAAACTGTTTTTT. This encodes CASSARDSEKLFF.